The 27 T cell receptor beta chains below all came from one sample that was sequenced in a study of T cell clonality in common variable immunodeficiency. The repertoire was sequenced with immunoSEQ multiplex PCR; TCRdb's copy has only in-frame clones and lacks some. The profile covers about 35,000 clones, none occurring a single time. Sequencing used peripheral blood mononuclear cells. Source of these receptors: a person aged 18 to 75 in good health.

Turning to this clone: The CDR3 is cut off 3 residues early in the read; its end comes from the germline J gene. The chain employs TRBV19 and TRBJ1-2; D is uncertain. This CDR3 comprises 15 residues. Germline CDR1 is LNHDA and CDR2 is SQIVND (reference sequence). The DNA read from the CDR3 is TGTGCCAGTAGTATTTCCCAGGAGCCCACAGATACC. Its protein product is CASSISQEPTDT. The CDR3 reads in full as CASSISQEPTDTYTF.

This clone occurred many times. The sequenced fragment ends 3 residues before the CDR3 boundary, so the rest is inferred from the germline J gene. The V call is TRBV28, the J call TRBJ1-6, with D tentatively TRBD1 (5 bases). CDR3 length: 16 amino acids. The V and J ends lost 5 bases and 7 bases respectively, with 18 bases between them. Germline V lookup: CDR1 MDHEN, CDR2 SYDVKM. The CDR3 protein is CASSPPRAGLNSPLHF. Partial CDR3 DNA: TGTGCCAGCAGTCCCCCCCGGGCAGGGCTAAATTCACCC.

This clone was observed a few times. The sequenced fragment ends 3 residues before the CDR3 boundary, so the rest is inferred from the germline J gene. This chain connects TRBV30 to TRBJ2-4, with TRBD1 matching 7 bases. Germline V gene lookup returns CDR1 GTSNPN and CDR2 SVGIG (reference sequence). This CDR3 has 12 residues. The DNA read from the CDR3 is TGTGCCTGGACCGCAGGGGGATGGGGT. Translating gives CAWTAGGWG. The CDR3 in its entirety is CAWTAGGWGQYF.

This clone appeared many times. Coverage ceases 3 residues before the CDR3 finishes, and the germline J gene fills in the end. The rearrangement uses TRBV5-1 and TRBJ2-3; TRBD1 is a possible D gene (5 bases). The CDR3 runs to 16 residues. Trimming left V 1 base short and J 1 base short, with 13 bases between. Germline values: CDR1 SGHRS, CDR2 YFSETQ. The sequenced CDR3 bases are TGCGCCAGCAGCTTGCAGGGCCAAGGAGGCACAGATACG. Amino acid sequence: CASSLQGQGGTDT. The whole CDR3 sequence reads CASSLQGQGGTDTQYF. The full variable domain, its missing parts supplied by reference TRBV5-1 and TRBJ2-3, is KAGVTQTPRYLIKTRGQQVTLSCSPISGHRSVSWYQQTPGQGLQFLFEYFSETQRNKGNFPGRFSGRQFSNSRSEMNVSTLELGDSALYLCASSLQGQGGTDTQYFGPGTRLTVL.

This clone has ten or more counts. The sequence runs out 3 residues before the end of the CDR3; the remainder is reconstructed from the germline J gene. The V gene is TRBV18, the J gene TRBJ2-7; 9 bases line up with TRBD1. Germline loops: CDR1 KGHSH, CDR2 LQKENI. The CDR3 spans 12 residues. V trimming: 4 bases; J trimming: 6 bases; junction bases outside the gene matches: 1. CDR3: CASSQTGGEQYF. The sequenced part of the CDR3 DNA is TGTGCCAGCTCACAGACAGGGGGCGAG.

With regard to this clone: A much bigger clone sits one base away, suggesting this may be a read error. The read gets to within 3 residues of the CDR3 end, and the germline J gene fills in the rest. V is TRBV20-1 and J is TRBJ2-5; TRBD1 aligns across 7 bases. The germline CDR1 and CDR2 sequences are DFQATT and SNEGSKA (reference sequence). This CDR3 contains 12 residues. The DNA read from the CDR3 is TGCAGTGCAAGCCGGGACAGCTATACC. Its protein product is CSASRDSYT. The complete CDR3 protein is CSASRDSYTQYF.

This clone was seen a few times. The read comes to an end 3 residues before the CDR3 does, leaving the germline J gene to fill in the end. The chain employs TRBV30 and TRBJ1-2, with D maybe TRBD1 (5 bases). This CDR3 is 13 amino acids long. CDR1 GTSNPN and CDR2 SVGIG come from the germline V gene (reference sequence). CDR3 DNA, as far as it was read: TGTGCCTGGAGTGTACAGGATTACAATGAC. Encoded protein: CAWSVQDYND. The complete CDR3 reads CAWSVQDYNDYTF.

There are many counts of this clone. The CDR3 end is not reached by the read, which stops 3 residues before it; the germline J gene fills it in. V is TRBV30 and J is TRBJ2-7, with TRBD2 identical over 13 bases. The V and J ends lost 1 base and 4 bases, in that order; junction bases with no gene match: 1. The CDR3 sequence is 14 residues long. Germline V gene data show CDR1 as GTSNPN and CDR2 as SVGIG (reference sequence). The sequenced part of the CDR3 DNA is TGTGCCTGGAGTGCACTAGCGGGAGGGTACGAG. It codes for CAWSALAGGYE. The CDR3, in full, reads CAWSALAGGYEQYF.

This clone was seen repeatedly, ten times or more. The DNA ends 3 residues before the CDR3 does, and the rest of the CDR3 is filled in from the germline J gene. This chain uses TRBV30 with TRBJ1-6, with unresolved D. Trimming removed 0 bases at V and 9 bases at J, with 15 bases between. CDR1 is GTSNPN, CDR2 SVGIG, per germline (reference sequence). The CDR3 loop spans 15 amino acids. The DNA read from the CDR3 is TGTGCCTGGAGTGTTATGGCAGGAAGAGGTTCACCC. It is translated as CAWSVMAGRGSP. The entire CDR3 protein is CAWSVMAGRGSPLHF.

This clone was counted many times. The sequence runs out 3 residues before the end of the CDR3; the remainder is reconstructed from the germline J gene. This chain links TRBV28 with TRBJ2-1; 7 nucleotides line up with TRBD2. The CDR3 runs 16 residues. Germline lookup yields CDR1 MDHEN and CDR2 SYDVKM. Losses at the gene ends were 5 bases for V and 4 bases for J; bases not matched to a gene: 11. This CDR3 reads CASSTSRGRYYNEQFF. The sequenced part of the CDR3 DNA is TGTGCCAGCAGTACCTCCCGCGGGAGATATTACAATGAG.

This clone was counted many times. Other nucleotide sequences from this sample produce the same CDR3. Incomplete CDR3 DNA: TGTGCCAGCAGCGCCGGGACAAACGACAATGAG. Translating gives CASSAGTNDNE. The whole CDR3 protein reads CASSAGTNDNEQFF. The rearrangement links TRBV5-6 to TRBJ2-1, with D possibly matching TRBD1 (6 bases). The missing CDR3 end, 3 residues past where the read stops, is filled in from the germline J gene. The germline CDR1 and CDR2 sequences are SGHDT and YYEEEE. The V and J ends lost 4 bases and 5 bases respectively, with 13 bases between them. CDR3 length equals 14 residues. Looking up the rest from reference TRBV5-6 and TRBJ2-1 gives the full variable domain: DAGVTQSPTHLIKTRGQQVTLRCSPKSGHDTVSWYQQALGQGPQFIFQYYEEEERQRGNFPDRFSGHQFPNYSSELNVNALLLGDSALYLCASSAGTNDNEQFFGPGTRLTVL.

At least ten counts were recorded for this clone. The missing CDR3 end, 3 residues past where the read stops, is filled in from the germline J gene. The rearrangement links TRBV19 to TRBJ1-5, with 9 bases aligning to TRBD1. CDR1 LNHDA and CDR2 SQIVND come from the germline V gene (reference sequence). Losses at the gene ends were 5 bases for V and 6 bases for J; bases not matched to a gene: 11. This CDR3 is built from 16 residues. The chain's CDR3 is CASSVRTGVDSQPQHF. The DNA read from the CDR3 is TGTGCCAGTAGTGTGAGGACAGGGGTAGATAGTCAGCCC.

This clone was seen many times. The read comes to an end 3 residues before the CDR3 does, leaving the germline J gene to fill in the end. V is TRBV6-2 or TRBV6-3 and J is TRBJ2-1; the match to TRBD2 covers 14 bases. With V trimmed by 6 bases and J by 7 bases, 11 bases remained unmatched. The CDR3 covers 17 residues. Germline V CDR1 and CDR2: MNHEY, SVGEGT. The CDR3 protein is CASRLRLAGGYANEQFF. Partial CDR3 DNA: TGTGCCAGCAGACTTCGACTAGCGGGAGGGTACGCGAATGAG.

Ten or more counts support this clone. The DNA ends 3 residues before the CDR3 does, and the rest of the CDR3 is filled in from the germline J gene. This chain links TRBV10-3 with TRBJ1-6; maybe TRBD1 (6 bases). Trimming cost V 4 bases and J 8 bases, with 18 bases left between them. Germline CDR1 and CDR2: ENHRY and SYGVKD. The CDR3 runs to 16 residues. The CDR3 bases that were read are TGTGCCATCAGTGCTCGTACCCGGGACACGGATTCACCC. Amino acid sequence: CAISARTRDTDSP. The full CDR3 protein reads CAISARTRDTDSPLHF.

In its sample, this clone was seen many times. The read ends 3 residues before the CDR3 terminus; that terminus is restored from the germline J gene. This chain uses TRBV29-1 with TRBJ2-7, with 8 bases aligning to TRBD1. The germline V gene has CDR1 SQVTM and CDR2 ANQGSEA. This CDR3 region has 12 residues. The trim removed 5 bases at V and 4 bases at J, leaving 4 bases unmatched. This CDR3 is CSVRQGAYEQYF. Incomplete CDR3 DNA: TGCAGCGTTCGCCAGGGGGCTTACGAG.

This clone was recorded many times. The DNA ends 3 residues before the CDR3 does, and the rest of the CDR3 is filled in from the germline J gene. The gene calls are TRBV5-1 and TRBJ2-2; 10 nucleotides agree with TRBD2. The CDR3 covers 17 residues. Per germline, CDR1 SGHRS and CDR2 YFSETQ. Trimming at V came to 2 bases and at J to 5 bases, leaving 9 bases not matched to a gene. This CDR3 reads CASSFTLAGAGTGELFF. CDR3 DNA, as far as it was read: TGCGCCAGCAGCTTCACCCTAGCGGGAGCGGGAACCGGGGAG.

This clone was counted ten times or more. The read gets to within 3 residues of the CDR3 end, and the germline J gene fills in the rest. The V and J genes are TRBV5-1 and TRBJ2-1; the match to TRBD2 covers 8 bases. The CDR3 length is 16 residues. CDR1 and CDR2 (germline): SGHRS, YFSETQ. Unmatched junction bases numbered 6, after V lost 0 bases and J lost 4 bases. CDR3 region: CASSLDRAGGYNEQFF. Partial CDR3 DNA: TGCGCCAGCAGCTTGGATCGCGCGGGAGGTTACAATGAG.

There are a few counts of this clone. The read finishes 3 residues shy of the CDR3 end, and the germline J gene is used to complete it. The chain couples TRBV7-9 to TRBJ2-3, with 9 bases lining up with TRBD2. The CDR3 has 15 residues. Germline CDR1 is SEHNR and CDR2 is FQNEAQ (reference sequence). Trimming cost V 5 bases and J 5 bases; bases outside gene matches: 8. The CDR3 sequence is CASSPGREGRDTQYF. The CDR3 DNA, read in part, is TGTGCCAGCAGCCCCGGGCGGGAGGGCCGAGATACG. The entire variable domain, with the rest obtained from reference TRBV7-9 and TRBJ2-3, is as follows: DTGVSQNPRHKITKRGQNVTFRCDPISEHNRLYWYRQTLGQGPEFLTYFQNEAQLEKSRLLSDRFSAERPKGSFSTLEIQRTEQGDSAMYLCASSPGREGRDTQYFGPGTRLTVL.

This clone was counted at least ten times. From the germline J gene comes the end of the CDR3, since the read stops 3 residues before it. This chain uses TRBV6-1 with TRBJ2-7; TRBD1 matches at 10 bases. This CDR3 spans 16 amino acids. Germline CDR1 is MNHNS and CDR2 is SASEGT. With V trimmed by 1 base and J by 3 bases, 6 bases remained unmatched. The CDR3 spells CASSEGRGTGVYEQYF. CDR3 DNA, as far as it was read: TGTGCCAGCAGTGAAGGTAGAGGGACAGGGGTCTACGAG.

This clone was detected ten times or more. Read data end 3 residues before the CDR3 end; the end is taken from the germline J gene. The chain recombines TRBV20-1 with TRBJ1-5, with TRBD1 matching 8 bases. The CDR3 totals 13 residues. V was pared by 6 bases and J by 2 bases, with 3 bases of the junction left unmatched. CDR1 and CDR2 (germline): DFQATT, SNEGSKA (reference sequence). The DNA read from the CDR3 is TGCAGTGCCTTACAGGGGGGCAATCAGCCC. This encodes CSALQGGNQP. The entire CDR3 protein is CSALQGGNQPQHF.

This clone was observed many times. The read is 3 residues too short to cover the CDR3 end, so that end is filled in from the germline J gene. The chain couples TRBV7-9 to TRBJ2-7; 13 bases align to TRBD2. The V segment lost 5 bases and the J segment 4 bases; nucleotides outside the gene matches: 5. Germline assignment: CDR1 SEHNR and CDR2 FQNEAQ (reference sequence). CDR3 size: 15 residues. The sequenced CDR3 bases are TGTGCCAGCAGCCTAGGACTAGCGGGAGCATACGAG. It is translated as CASSLGLAGAYE. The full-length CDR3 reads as CASSLGLAGAYEQYF. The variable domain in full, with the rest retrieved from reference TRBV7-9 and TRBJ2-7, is DTGVSQNPRHKITKRGQNVTFRCDPISEHNRLYWYRQTLGQGPEFLTYFQNEAQLEKSRLLSDRFSAERPKGSFSTLEIQRTEQGDSAMYLCASSLGLAGAYEQYFGPGTRLTVT.

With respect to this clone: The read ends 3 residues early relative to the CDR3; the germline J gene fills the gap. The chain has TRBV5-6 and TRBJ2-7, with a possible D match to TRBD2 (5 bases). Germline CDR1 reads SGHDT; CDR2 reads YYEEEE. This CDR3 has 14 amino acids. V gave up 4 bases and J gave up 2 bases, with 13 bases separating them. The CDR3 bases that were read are TGTGCCAGCAGCCCGCCTGGCGGGCCCTACGAG. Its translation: CASSPPGGPYE. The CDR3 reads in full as CASSPPGGPYEQYF.

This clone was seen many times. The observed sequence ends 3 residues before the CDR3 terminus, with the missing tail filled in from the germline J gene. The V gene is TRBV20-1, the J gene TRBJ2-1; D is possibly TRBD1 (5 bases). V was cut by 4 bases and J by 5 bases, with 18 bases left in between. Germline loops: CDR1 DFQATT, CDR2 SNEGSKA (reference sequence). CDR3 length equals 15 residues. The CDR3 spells CSANPSRSGNNEQFF. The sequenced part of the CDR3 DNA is TGCAGTGCTAATCCCAGCAGGTCAGGGAACAATGAG.

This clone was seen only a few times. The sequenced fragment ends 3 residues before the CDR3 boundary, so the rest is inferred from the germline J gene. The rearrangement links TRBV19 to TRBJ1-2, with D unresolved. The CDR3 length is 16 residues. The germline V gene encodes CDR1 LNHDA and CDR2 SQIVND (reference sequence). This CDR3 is CASSRGLGTSYNDYTF. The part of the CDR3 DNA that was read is TGTGCCAGTAGTAGAGGTCTAGGTACTAGCTACAATGAC.

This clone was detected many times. CDR3 sequence reads: CSASGPRGAFF. Incomplete CDR3 DNA: TGCAGTGCTTCCGGGCCCCGGGGA. The chain joins TRBV20-1 to TRBJ1-1; D remains unclear. The sequence runs out 3 residues before the end of the CDR3; the remainder is reconstructed from the germline J gene. The germline CDR1 and CDR2 sequences are DFQATT and SNEGSKA (reference sequence). This CDR3 region has 11 residues.

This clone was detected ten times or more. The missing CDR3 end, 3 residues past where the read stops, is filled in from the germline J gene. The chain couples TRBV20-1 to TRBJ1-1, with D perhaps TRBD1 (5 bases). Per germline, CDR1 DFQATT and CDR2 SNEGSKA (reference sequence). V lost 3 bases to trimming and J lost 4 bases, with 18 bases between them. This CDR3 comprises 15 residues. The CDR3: CSARTGGWYSTEAFF. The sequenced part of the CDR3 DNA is TGCAGTGCTAGGACCGGGGGGTGGTACTCCACTGAA.

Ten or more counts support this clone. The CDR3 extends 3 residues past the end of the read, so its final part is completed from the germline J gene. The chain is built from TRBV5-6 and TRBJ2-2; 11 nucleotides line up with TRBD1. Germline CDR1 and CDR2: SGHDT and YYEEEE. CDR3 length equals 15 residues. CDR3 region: CASSLRTGGHEKLFF. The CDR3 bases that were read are TGTGCCAGCAGCTTACGGACAGGGGGCCATGAAAAG.